This T cell receptor beta chain derives from a study of chemoradiotherapy in HPV16-positive cancers. On the study more broadly: Functional T-cell assays on a couple of HPV16-positive patients' cells defined candidate HPV-specific clones and common TCR motifs. Overall study results and limits: During treatment, candidate HPV-specific clones and E7-related motifs expanded in tumor. Better recurrence-free survival went with HPV-responsive T-cell expansion in HPV16-positive patients.

TCRdb's table, derived via immunoSEQ multiplex PCR, lists solely in-frame clones and lacks some. Here the sample spans roughly 15,000 clones, just under 80% being singletons. The V end was cut by 5 bases, the J end by 6 bases, with 8 bases between. Germline V CDR1 and CDR2: SGHVS, FNYEAQ. This CDR3 contains 11 residues. Turning to this clone: Its specificity is not known.

Over chemoradiotherapy, repertoires were sampled more than once. Collection of the sample occurred from a patient who underwent chemoradiotherapy. This receptor was taken from a human donor with HPV-associated anogenital cancer. This sequence joins TRBV7-6 and TRBJ2-7; no firm D call. CDR3 sequence reads: CASSQLGEQYF. The CDR3 nucleotides read TGTGCCAGCAGCCAACTCGGCGAGCAGTACTTC. Full variable domain (outside the CDR3, taken from reference TRBV7-6 and TRBJ2-7): GAGVSQSPRYKVTKRGQDVALRCDPISGHVSLYWYRQALGQGPEFLTYFNYEAQQDKSGLPNDRFSAERPEGSISTLTIQRTEQRDSAMYRCASSQLGEQYFGPGTRLTVT.